This T cell receptor (beta chain) was recorded in a study of beta chain features in type 1 diabetes (dated by TCRdb to between 2018 and 2020). Regarding the research as a whole: Mean age, gender distribution, total cell number and subset yield did not differ between patients and healthy donors. The study compared TCRB repertoires of sorted circulating CD4+ T cell subsets between recently diagnosed type 1 diabetes patients and matched healthy donors. Regulatory and stem cell-like memory subsets were obtained from only 8 patients and roughly eight healthy donors, while naive and central memory subsets were obtained from all 30 or so donors. Across all samples, around 100 million sorted cells were examined, and cell number per subset correlated strongly with RNA yield. Paper-wide results and their limitations: Naive, central memory and regulatory TCRB repertoires appeared more similar among patients than among healthy donors. Because cDNA rather than genomic DNA was sequenced, highly expressing activated cells could have been over-represented, although no difference in activation and CD3 levels was found between groups. Because small numbers of individuals were included in the HLA sub-analyses, any influence of HLA type on TCRB rearrangement was left unresolved. Shorter templates might have been favored by PCR, but patient and control samples were amplified and corrected together, so both groups would have been affected equally by any skew. Type 1 diabetes patients showed a moderate but significant shortening of TCRB CDR3 length in all four CD4+ subsets. At VDJ recombination sites, patients with type 1 diabetes made fewer insertions and deleted more nucleotides, a pattern implying thymic rearrangement abnormalities.

A word on this clone: Its antigen is not yet known. Base qualities were left out, and no much larger clone turns up one base away.

The CDR3 runs 14 amino acids, cysteine and phenylalanine included. Left in the record is the CDR3 DNA by itself, 42 bases read in frame from the first base. The junction shows trimming of 7 bases on V and 0 bases on J, plus 12 bases between the germline ends. Based on the germline V gene, the CDR1 and CDR2 sequences are MNHGY and SVAAGI. Each donor gave one peripheral blood draw, averaging around 120 mL, which was collected into heparinised tubes. A BD FACSAria II and a panel including CD45RO, CCR7, CD25, CD127, CD95 and CD27 were used to sort naive, central memory, regulatory and stem cell-like memory CD4+ T cells. Every sorted population had a purity above 98%. PBMCs were isolated right away by Lymphoprep density gradient centrifugation and were stained directly, without culture. So that batch effects would be minimized, each experiment stained and sorted samples in pairs, pairing one healthy donor with one patient.

The entire amount of isolated RNA was reverse transcribed using the High Capacity cDNA Reverse Transcription Kit, so the sequenced TCRB transcripts were expressed ones. Deep immunoSEQ sequencing was performed on naive, central memory and regulatory T cell samples, with an average of around 3.5 million total reads per sample. After sorted cells were lysed in RLT buffer, RNA was extracted with DNase-treated RNeasy Micro or Mini kits, with the choice depending on cell number. To prevent cross-contamination, every cell subset was processed on its own, while patient and healthy donor samples were processed together. The immunoSEQ multiplex PCR was used to amplify TCRB sequences from cDNA, generating 87-bp fragments that spanned the CDR3 region. The amplicons were sequenced using the Illumina HiSeq platform. As for the original processing: PCR bias was corrected computationally using synthetic template baselines, and reads within Hamming distance 2 were collapsed, with unmergeable singletons discarded. Reads were aligned against IMGT so that V, D and J genes, CDR3 length and insertions or deletions at six rearrangement sites could be assigned. Within each subset, clonotype counts were normalized to sorted cell number, after which true diversity and Gini coefficients were computed with the tcR R package. The overlap coefficient, calculated on TCRB nucleotide sequences, was used to quantify repertoire sharing. As a proxy for the pre-selection repertoire, out-of-frame TCRB sequences from naive cells were analyzed. This immuneACCESS table, as held by TCRdb, lists in-frame sequences with V and J called but not all clones. Of the missing ones, under half trace to an unresolved V gene in checked studies; the others have no known cause. V and J calls plus clone size are reproduced from that table; the DNA served to infer D and trimming. This sample is represented by hundreds of thousands of clones; 15% to 17% of them were singletons. Around 0.095% of the sample belongs to the ten largest clones.

The receptor comes from a man younger than 30 in good health. The chain joins TRBV6-9 to TRBJ1-1; the D gene cannot be named for sure. Sequencing used naive CD4+ T cells from blood. The cell subset or site label here, explained by the study, means: true naive CD4+ T cells. The CDR3 is CASINREMNTEAFF. The DNA reads as follows: TGTGCCAGCATTAACCGAGAGATGAACACTGAAGCTTTCTTT.